The text below deals with one TCR beta chain. Its specific antigen is unknown. One base away there is no much larger clone; base qualities are not given. The immunoSEQ assay amplified TCRB CDR3 regions from roughly 2 micrograms of genomic DNA, or from all available DNA when less than that amount was available. The multiplex PCR employed 60 forward primers targeting TCR V beta segments and 13 reverse primers targeting J beta segments. To estimate reads per starting template, synthetic control templates were spiked into each sample at limiting dilution. The Illumina HiSeq System generated 87 bp sequencing reads. On the study's bioinformatics: PCR and sequencing errors were removed by a nearest neighbor algorithm that merged closely related sequences. TCR overlap was defined as the percentage of unique tumor TCR beta sequences that were also present in the same patient's peripheral blood. Imported from immuneACCESS, the table was reduced by TCRdb to in-frame sequences with V and J called. These copies leave out some clones; in studies compared against another copy, an unresolved V gene accounts for under half, and the cause of the remainder is not known. The V and J calls and clone size come from that table; D and trimming were worked out from the DNA. The sample profile shows about 25,000 clones; roughly 89% of them were found once. The biggest ten clones account for around 3% of the sample.

The data belong to a study of glioma-infiltrating T cells after dendritic cell vaccination (dated by TCRdb to about 2016). Notes on the research overall: A cohort of 15 or so glioblastoma patients from Phase I and II dendritic cell vaccination trials was included, of whom 9 were newly diagnosed and 6 had recurrent disease. Patients received autologous tumor lysate-pulsed dendritic cell vaccination between about 2002 and 2013. The vaccine was prepared from monocyte-derived dendritic cells that were cultured for roughly 7 days with IL-4 and GM-CSF and then pulsed overnight with autologous tumor lysate. Each patient was given three intradermal dendritic cell vaccine injections, spaced two weeks apart, in the arm below the axilla. In glioblastoma patients vaccinated with dendritic cells, deep sequencing of TCR beta CDR3 regions served to measure the amount of tumor-infiltrating lymphocytes and to compare repertoires between tumor and blood. Survival after dendritic cell vaccination was correlated with TCR sequencing metrics, including TIL content and tumor-blood repertoire overlap. The paper's findings and limits, for the study overall: The cohort was small and heterogeneous, only a few patients had full blood and tumor sets, and even fewer had initial-recurrent tumor pairs. Higher estimated pretreatment TIL content predicted longer time to progression and overall survival after dendritic cell vaccination. The response model built on TCR overlap across three groups was characterized as speculative, with prospective validation still needed. TCR clonality showed no direct relationship with survival, which suggests that a diverse polyclonal response may matter.

Ends trimmed: V by 2 bases, J by 3 bases; bases unmatched to a gene: 4. The CDR3, cysteine through phenylalanine, is 16 amino acids long. The sequence is cut down to CDR3 DNA, 48 bases in frame from base 1. The germline V gene sets CDR1 to MDHEN and CDR2 to SYDVKM. In the paper's terms, the time point label means: after dendritic cell vaccination, including at tumor progression/relapse. To be selected, patients needed enough residual fresh-frozen tumor tissue and more than two years of available survival data. None of the glioblastoma patients carried an isocitrate dehydrogenase mutation, although molecular status otherwise varied. PBMC were collected before vaccination, two weeks after the third vaccination, and at tumor progression when it occurred. The Qiagen DNeasy Blood extraction Kit was used to extract genomic DNA.

The source was blood, collected after dendritic cell vaccination. This receptor was obtained from a human donor with glioblastoma. The sequence is built from TRBV28 and TRBJ1-5; the central 10 bases match TRBD1. The sequence in DNA is TGTGCCAGCAGTTTACCGGGACAGGGGAACAATCAGCCCCAGCATTTT. It specifies CASSLPGQGNNQPQHF.